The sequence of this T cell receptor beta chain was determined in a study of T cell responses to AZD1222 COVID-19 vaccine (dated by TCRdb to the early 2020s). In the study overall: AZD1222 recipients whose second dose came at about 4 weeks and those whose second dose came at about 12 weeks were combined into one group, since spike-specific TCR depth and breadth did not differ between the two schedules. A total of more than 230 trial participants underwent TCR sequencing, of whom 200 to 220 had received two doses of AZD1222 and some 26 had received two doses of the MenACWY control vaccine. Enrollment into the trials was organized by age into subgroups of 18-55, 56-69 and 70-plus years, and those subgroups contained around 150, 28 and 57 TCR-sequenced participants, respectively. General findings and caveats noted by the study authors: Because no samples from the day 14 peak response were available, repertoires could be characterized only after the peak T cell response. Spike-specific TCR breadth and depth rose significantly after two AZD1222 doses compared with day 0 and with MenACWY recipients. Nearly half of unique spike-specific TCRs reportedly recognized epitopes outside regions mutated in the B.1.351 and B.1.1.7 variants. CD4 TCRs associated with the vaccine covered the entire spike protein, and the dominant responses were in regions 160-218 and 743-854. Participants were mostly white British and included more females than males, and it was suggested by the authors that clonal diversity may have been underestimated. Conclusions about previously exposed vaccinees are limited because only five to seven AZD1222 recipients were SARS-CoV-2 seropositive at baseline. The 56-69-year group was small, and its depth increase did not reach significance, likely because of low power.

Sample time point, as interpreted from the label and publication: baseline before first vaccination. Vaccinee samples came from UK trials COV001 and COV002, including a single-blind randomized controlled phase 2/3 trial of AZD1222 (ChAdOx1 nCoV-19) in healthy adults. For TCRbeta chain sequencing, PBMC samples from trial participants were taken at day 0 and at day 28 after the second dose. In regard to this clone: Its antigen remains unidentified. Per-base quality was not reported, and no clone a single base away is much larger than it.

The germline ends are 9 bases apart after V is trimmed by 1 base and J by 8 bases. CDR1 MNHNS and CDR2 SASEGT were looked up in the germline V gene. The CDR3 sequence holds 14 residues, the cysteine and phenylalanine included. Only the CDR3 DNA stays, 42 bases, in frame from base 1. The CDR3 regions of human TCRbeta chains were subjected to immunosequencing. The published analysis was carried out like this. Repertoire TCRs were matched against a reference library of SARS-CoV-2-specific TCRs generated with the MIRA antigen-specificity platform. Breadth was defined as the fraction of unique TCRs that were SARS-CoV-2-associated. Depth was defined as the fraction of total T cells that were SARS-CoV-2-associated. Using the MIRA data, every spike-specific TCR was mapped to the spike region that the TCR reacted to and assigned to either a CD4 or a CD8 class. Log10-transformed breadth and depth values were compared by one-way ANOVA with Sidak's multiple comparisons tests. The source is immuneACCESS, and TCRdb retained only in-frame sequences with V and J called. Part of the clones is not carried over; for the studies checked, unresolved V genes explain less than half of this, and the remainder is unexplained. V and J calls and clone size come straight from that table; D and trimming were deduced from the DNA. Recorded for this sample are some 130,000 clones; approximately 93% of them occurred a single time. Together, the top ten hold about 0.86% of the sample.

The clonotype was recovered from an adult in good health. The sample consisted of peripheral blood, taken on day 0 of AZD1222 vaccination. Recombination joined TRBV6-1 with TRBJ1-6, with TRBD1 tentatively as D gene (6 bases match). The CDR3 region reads CASSEVNRDSPLHF. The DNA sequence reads TGTGCCAGCAGTGAAGTAAACAGGGATTCACCCCTCCACTTT.